The 21 T cell receptor beta chains given below trace back to one sample, sequenced in a study of blood T cell repertoires in COVID-19 (TCRdb year 2020). The library was made by the immunoSEQ multiplex PCR assay. TCRdb holds this immuneACCESS table with in-frame rearrangements only. Some clones are missing; in checked studies, unresolved V genes explain under half, and the rest has no known cause. The sample yields 230,000 or so clones; about 80% were counted once. The ten largest clones take up 4% to 5.5% of the sample. Source material: peripheral blood. These receptors came from a man aged 50-59 years with active or convalescent COVID-19.

This chain joins TRBV2 and TRBJ2-2; TRBD1 matches 10 bases. V lost 4 bases, J lost 4 bases, and 3 bases stayed unmatched. Looked up from germline, CDR1 is SNHLY and CDR2 is FYNNEI. The CDR3 contains 15 residues. The CDR3 region is CASSGQGATTGELFF. In DNA form, the CDR3 reads TGTGCCAGCAGTGGACAGGGGGCGACCACCGGGGAGCTGTTTTTT. The variable domain in full, with the rest retrieved from reference TRBV2 and TRBJ2-2, is EPEVTQTPSHQVTQMGQEVILRCVPISNHLYFYWYRQILGQKVEFLVSFYNNEISEKSEIFDDQFSVERPDGSNFTLKIRSTKLEDSAMYFCASSGQGATTGELFFGEGSRLTVL.

CDR3 region: CASSYSRDSRRPEAFF. CDR3 bases: TGTGCCAGCAGTTACTCGAGGGACTCCCGGAGACCTGAAGCTTTCTTT. The rearrangement joins TRBV6-5 to TRBJ1-1; TRBD1 is a possible D gene (5 bases). Trimming left V 0 bases short and J 6 bases short, with 17 bases between. The germline V gene has CDR1 MNHEY and CDR2 SVGAGI. This CDR3 comprises 16 residues.

The chain employs TRBV19 and TRBJ1-1, with TRBD1 as a possible D gene (5 bases). This CDR3 is built from 15 residues. Germline CDR1 is LNHDA and CDR2 is SQIVND (reference sequence). The germline V and J ends were trimmed by 4 bases and 2 bases, with 14 bases remaining between them. DNA of the CDR3: TGTGCCAGTAGTACCACCCGGGGGGTTAACACTGAAGCTTTCTTT. Translating gives CASSTTRGVNTEAFF.

The chain uses TRBV20-1 and TRBJ2-7; 7 nucleotides line up with TRBD2. Trimming cost V 3 bases and J 3 bases; bases outside gene matches: 8. The CDR3 extends over 14 amino acids. Germline CDR1 DFQATT, CDR2 SNEGSKA (reference sequence). The CDR3 DNA is TGCAGTGCTAGTATGGGAGGGTGCGGCTACGAGCAGTACTTC. The encoded protein is CSASMGGCGYEQYF.

The chain carries TRBV29-1 and TRBJ1-1; maybe TRBD1 (6 bases). Germline-derived CDR1 and CDR2 are SQVTM and ANQGSEA. The germline V and J ends were trimmed by 7 bases and 4 bases, with 16 bases remaining between them. The CDR3 runs to 13 residues. CDR3 protein: CSAQRGASTEAFF. The CDR3 nucleotides are TGCAGCGCCCAACGGGGGGCGAGCACTGAAGCTTTCTTT.

This clone was seen a few times. The V gene is TRBV12-3 or TRBV12-4, the J gene TRBJ1-5, with D unclear. The CDR3 contains 12 residues. V was shortened by 3 bases and J by 7 bases, with 7 bases between the two germline ends. The CDR3 nucleotides are TGTGCCAGCAGTTTTCAACAGCAGCCCCAGCATTTT. Residues: CASSFQQQPQHF.

This chain connects TRBV30 to TRBJ2-7; possible D gene TRBD2, 6 bases. CDR1 and CDR2 (germline): GTSNPN, SVGIG (reference sequence). CDR3 size: 14 residues. Between the trimmed V and J ends, which lost 3 bases and 0 bases, there was a span of 12 bases. CDR3 loop: CAWSAAGGSYEQYF. In DNA, the CDR3 is TGTGCCTGGAGCGCGGCCGGGGGCTCCTACGAGCAGTACTTC.

The chain has TRBV4-2 and TRBJ1-1; 7 bases are shared with TRBD1. The CDR3 contains 16 residues. The V gene's germline CDR1 is LGHNA and CDR2 YNFKEQ. V shed 1 base and J 2 bases; nucleotides not matched to a gene: 7. The CDR3 coding sequence is TGTGCCAGCAGCCAAGTATTTGGGACAGACAACACTGAAGCTTTCTTT. Its protein product is CASSQVFGTDNTEAFF.

This chain links TRBV4-1 with TRBJ2-7; 8 bases map to TRBD1. CDR3 length equals 15 residues. V was pared by 1 base and J by 5 bases, with 7 bases of the junction left unmatched. Germline loops: CDR1 MGHRA, CDR2 YSYEKL. CDR3 sequence reads: CASSQARGRINEQYF. The CDR3 DNA sequence: TGCGCCAGCAGCCAAGCCAGGGGGCGCATCAACGAGCAGTACTTC.

The rearrangement links TRBV9 to TRBJ2-1; TRBD1 matches at 8 bases. The CDR3 length is 15 residues. Germline V gene data show CDR1 as SGDLS and CDR2 as YYNGEE. J gave up 8 bases and V 0 bases, and 7 bases lay outside the gene matches. The CDR3, as DNA: TGTGCCAGCAGCGTAGTAGGACAGGGTGGGCATGAGCAGTTCTTC. Residues: CASSVVGQGGHEQFF.

The CDR3: CASSLVSGGGQTDTQYF. The CDR3, as DNA: TGTGCCAGCAGCTTAGTGTCCGGGGGGGGCCAAACAGATACGCAGTATTTT. The chain recombines TRBV7-2 with TRBJ2-3; 8 bases line up with TRBD2. Germline V gene lookup returns CDR1 SGHTA and CDR2 FQGNSA. Trimming removed 1 base from V and 3 bases from J; junction bases left unmatched: 9. The CDR3 loop spans 17 amino acids.

The V gene is TRBV30, the J gene TRBJ1-4; D uncertain. CDR3 length: 15 residues. Germline V gene data show CDR1 as GTSNPN and CDR2 as SVGIG (reference sequence). V was trimmed by 0 bases and J by 1 base, leaving 9 bases between them. The DNA for the CDR3 is TGTGCCTGGAGTGTAAAAGGGAGAACTAATGAAAAACTGTTTTTT. Amino acid sequence: CAWSVKGRTNEKLFF.

V and J are TRBV5-6 and TRBJ2-3; D is ambiguous. The V and J ends lost 1 base and 2 bases respectively, with 5 bases between them. This CDR3 comprises 13 residues. CDR1 and CDR2 (germline): SGHDT, YYEEEE. The CDR3 nucleotides read TGTGCCAGCAGCTTGCAGGCCACAGATACGCAGTATTTT. Protein: CASSLQATDTQYF.

The J gene is TRBJ1-6, the V gene TRBV4-1, with 7 bases matching TRBD1. Germline trimming cut 0 bases from V and 8 bases from J; bases unmatched to any gene: 4. CDR3 length: 15 amino acids. The germline V gene encodes CDR1 MGHRA and CDR2 YSYEKL. The CDR3 nucleotides read TGCGCCAGCAGCCAAGAAGAGGGGGCCGATTCACCCCTCCACTTT. Translating it yields CASSQEEGADSPLHF.

The chain carries TRBV25-1 and TRBJ1-3; D unresolved. The germline V gene encodes CDR1 MGHDK and CDR2 SYGVNS. The CDR3 has 15 amino acids. V dropped 1 base and J dropped 4 bases, with 11 bases sitting between them. The CDR3 coding sequence is TGTGCCAGCAGTGAATCGATGAGTCTCGGAAACACCATATATTTT. Amino acid sequence: CASSESMSLGNTIYF.

The V and J genes are TRBV6-5 and TRBJ1-5; D is possibly TRBD1 (6 bases). This CDR3 has 15 amino acids. V shed 5 bases and J shed 1 base, with 12 bases lying between them. The germline CDR1 and CDR2 sequences are MNHEY and SVGAGI. The CDR3 loop is CASSNLQGSNQPQHF. As DNA, the CDR3 is TGTGCCAGCAGTAATTTACAGGGCAGCAATCAGCCCCAGCATTTT.

This rearrangement joins TRBV7-2 to TRBJ2-1; 8 nucleotides agree with TRBD1. Germline CDR1 and CDR2: SGHTA and FQGNSA. This CDR3 spans 16 amino acids. V shed 0 bases, J shed 6 bases, and the junction held 7 bases outside the gene matches. This chain's CDR3 is CASSLAPGQVFNEQFF. In DNA, the CDR3 is TGTGCCAGCAGCTTAGCGCCGGGACAGGTTTTCAATGAGCAGTTCTTC.

This clone was detected only once. The chain has TRBV5-5 and TRBJ2-1; 12 bases line up with TRBD2. CDR1 is SGHKS and CDR2 is YYEKEE in the germline V gene (reference sequence). The CDR3 has 16 residues. Germline trimming cut 4 bases from V and 9 bases from J; bases unmatched to any gene: 11. The CDR3 reads CASSHARLAGGLEQFF. The DNA of the CDR3 is TGTGCCAGCAGCCACGCCCGGCTAGCGGGGGGGCTTGAGCAGTTCTTC.

This clone has only a few counts. J is TRBJ1-1 and V is TRBV5-1, with D possibly TRBD1 on 6 matching bases. This CDR3 region has 16 residues. Germline V gene lookup returns CDR1 SGHRS and CDR2 YFSETQ. V gave up 4 bases and J gave up 0 bases, with 16 bases separating them. The CDR3 loop is CASSLTGSRVNTEAFF. For the CDR3, the DNA is TGCGCCAGCAGCCTTACAGGGAGTAGGGTGAACACTGAAGCTTTCTTT.

The chain combines TRBV3-1 (or the pseudogene TRBV3-2) with TRBJ2-3, with TRBD1 identical over 9 bases. The V gene's germline CDR1 is LGHDT and CDR2 YNNKEL (reference sequence). The CDR3 has 16 amino acids. The J segment lost 7 bases and the V segment lost 3 bases, leaving 11 bases of the junction unmatched. CDR3 coding DNA: TGTGCCAGCAGCCAGGGACAGGGAAGCGTTTCCCATACGCAGTATTTT. Its translation is CASSQGQGSVSHTQYF.

This clone showed up just a few times. The chain carries TRBV5-1 and TRBJ1-2; 10 nucleotides align to TRBD1. Unmatched junction bases numbered 5, after V lost 4 bases and J lost 8 bases. CDR1 and CDR2 from the germline V gene are SGHRS and YFSETQ. This CDR3 has 13 residues. In DNA, the CDR3 is TGCGCCAGCAGCCCGGGACAGGGGAGCGGCTACACCTTC. It specifies CASSPGQGSGYTF.